The following is a T cell receptor (beta chain) sequence with its context. Profiling relied on immunoSEQ multiplex PCR, and the TCRdb table lists in-frame clones only, not all of them. Of 200,000 to 250,000 clones listed, 85% to 90% are singletons. The data belong to a study of blood T cell repertoires in COVID-19. The germline CDR1 and CDR2 sequences are SNHLY and FYNNEI. CDR3 length: 16 residues. V lost 2 bases to trimming and J lost 6 bases; unmatched junction nucleotides: 10. The specimen was peripheral blood. The TCR was taken from a man aged 55 to 69 with acute or convalescent COVID-19. The rearrangement uses TRBV2 and TRBJ2-3; 8 bases line up with TRBD1. CDR3: CASSEMGTGQGDTQYF. The CDR3 DNA reads TGTGCCAGCAGTGAAATGGGGACAGGCCAGGGGGATACGCAGTATTTT.